Sequencing of this T cell receptor beta chain was carried out in a study of T cell changes during pregnancy in multiple sclerosis. CDR1 and CDR2 from the germline V gene are SQVTM and ANQGSEA. This CDR3 comprises 15 residues. The J segment lost 0 bases and the V segment lost 6 bases, leaving 9 bases of the junction unmatched. This clone was detected once. TCRdb keeps only in-frame clones here, not all; method: immunoSEQ multiplex PCR. The sample holds about 52,000 clones, around nine tenths seen once. Sequenced material: CD4+ T cells from peripheral blood mononuclear cells, taken before pregnancy. The receptor's source is a female donor with multiple sclerosis, enrolled in a pregnancy study. The genes are TRBV29-1 and TRBJ2-3; 7 bases line up with TRBD1. This CDR3 reads CSVQKSTGSTDTQYF. CDR3 coding DNA: TGCAGCGTCCAAAAATCGACAGGGAGCACAGATACGCAGTATTTT.